This T cell receptor beta chain was captured in a study of OX40 agonist ivuxolimab in advanced cancers. Study details: Ivuxolimab was delivered to patients intravenously every 2 weeks at doses spanning 0.01 to 10 mg/kg. People in dose escalation had one of these cancers: hepatocellular carcinoma, melanoma, renal cell or head and neck cancer. Points from the study as a whole: The study observed clonal expansion of CD4+ and CD8+ blood T cells by week 6 at 0.1 to 3.0 mg/kg. Patients with a partial response at 0.1-3.0 mg/kg had among the lowest clonal expansion.

Data came from immunoSEQ multiplex PCR; TCRdb stores just in-frame clones and leaves some out. The sample holds tens of thousands of clones, approximately 90% seen once. Regarding this clone: Its cognate antigen is unknown.

V was cut by 0 bases and J by 6 bases, with 6 bases left in between. The CDR3 consists of 13 residues. In germline, CDR1 is MGHRA, CDR2 YSYEKL. Sequenced here: CD4+ or CD8+ T cells sorted from blood, sampled in a trial of the OX40 agonist ivuxolimab. This chain uses TRBV4-1 with TRBJ1-5, with TRBD1 as a possible D gene (5 bases). This TCR was sampled from an adult with an advanced solid tumor such as melanoma, head and neck, liver or kidney cancer. The CDR3 here is CASSQEGLQPQHF. The CDR3 nucleotides are TGCGCCAGCAGCCAAGAGGGACTTCAGCCCCAGCATTTT.